What follows is one T cell receptor beta chain and its context. In its sample, this clone was seen once. The antigen it recognizes is unknown. The record has no base qualities; no much larger clone is one base away. Other DNA sequences in this specimen translate into the identical CDR3. Using the deep immunoSEQ assay, TCR CDR3 regions were amplified from genomic DNA by multiplex PCR. Extracted genomic DNA from each cell subset was distributed evenly across all wells of several immunoSEQ 96-well plates, and each plate was treated as a replicate. For sorted subsets, around 200 ng genomic DNA, equal to tens of thousands of T cell genomes, was loaded into each replicate PCR. Purified libraries were measured with a Qubit 3.0 fluorometer, size-checked on a Bioanalyzer 2100, and measured again with the KAPA Library Quantification kit. Each immunoSEQ 96-well plate was sequenced on its own single-read 150-cycle Illumina NextSeq 550 flow cell. The authors processed their data as follows. Because the immunoSEQ output included only junctional sequences and no quality scores, the filtering could not be the same as the filtering used for full-length reads. To assign V/J genes and CDR3, sequences were annotated against IMGT germline references using PyIR, a Python wrapper for IgBLAST v1.9. Reads were removed for weak V/J assignments (E-value above 1e-6), missing CDR3, stop codons, out-of-frame junctions, or ambiguous translated residues. V3J clonotypes were defined as sequences sharing the same inferred V gene, J gene, and CDR3 amino acid sequence. The percentage overlap between two repertoires was calculated by dividing the number of shared unique clonotypes by the size of the smaller repertoire. Richness of each repertoire was evaluated using RTK rarefaction, the Chao1 estimator, and Recon v2.1 estimates of unobserved clonotypes. Generation probabilities were computed with OLGA for all TCRbeta clonotypes obtained by the gDNA method from a few donors. The clones in this table, taken by TCRdb from immuneACCESS, are in-frame only. Not every clone is retained; where verified, under half of the shortfall comes from an unresolved V gene, and the cause of the rest is unknown. The D gene and trimming were derived from the DNA, and the V and J assignments and clone size from that table. This sample comprises roughly 2 million clones, 90% to 95% of them detected only once. 0.1% to 0.15% of the sample is held by the ten biggest clonotypes.

The source of the sample is a study of shared clonotypes between healthy human individuals (dated by TCRdb to the early 2020s). Background on the whole study: The cohort comprised a couple of women and a few men aged 18 to 49 years. For each donor, CD4 naive and CD4 memory were each run on three plates, CD8 naive on two plates, and CD8 memory on one plate. To estimate repertoire size and how much clonotype sharing occurs between individuals, the study deeply sequenced the blood TCR repertoires of roughly 5 healthy adults. To increase sequencing depth and limit assay-specific biases, different laboratories used diverse techniques to prepare libraries and sequence TCR repertoires. Between about 0.8 and 9 billion PBMCs per donor were obtained by leukapheresis.

General findings and caveats noted by the study authors: Sampling was limited to blood, and TCR repertoires in tissue likely differ from TCR repertoires in blood. Larger estimated clonotype richness was generally found for naive subsets than for memory subsets. Across a few donors, around 5% of naive CD4, roughly 3.5% of naive CD8, under 2.5% of memory CD4, and roughly 0.4% of memory CD8 clonotypes were shared. Pairwise subsampling indicated that sequencing depth was expected to affect the degree of clonotype sharing among donors. Incomplete sequencing was indicated by rarefaction of sorted-subset datasets, despite the large sequencing depth. Because the study included a small number of donors, the genetic and exposure-history diversity represented was limited. Compared with non-shared clonotypes, clonotypes shared by all four sorted-subset donors had higher generation probabilities.

Donors were healthy HIV-negative adults with no recently reported acute infections or vaccinations. Every donor was a Caucasian adult residing in Nashville, Tennessee, USA. CD4+ T cells were enriched by magnetic negative selection, after which naive cells were positively selected on CD45RA and the negative fraction was taken as the memory subset. After blood collection by leukapheresis, PBMCs were isolated using Ficoll-Histopaque density gradient centrifugation and then cryopreserved in the vapor phase of liquid nitrogen. Purity and quantity of every magnetically sorted T cell population were checked by analytical flow cytometry. From each sorted fraction, genomic DNA was isolated and quantified by UV absorbance on a Nanodrop 2000c. Sequenced: naive CD4+ T cells sorted from blood. Read against the paper, the sample's cell subset or site label means: CD45RA+ positively selected. The receptor comes from a man aged 18 to 29 in good health.

CDR3 reads: CASSLEAVSYNEQFF. In nucleotide form, the sequence is TGCGCCAGCAGCTTGGAGGCGGTTTCCTACAATGAGCAGTTCTTC. The chain is assembled from TRBV5-1 and TRBJ2-1; no D gene is confidently identified. Spanning cysteine to phenylalanine, the CDR3 consists of 15 amino acids. Just CDR3 DNA is preserved here, 45 bases in frame from base 1. V and J lose 0 bases and 1 base, and a span of 8 bases separates them. The germline V gene specifies SGHRS as CDR1 and YFSETQ as CDR2.